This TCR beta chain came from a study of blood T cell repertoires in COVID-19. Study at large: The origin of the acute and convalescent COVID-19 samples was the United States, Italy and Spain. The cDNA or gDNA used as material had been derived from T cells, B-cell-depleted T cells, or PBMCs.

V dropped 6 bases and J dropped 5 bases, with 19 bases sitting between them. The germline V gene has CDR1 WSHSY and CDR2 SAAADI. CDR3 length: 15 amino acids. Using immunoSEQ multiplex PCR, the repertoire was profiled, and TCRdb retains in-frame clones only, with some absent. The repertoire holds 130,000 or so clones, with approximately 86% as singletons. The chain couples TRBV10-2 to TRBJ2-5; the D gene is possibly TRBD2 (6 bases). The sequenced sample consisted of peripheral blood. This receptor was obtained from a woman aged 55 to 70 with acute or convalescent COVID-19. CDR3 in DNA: TGCGCCAGCAGAGACCGCCAGGGTGCGGGGGAGACCCAGTACTTC. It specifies CASRDRQGAGETQYF.